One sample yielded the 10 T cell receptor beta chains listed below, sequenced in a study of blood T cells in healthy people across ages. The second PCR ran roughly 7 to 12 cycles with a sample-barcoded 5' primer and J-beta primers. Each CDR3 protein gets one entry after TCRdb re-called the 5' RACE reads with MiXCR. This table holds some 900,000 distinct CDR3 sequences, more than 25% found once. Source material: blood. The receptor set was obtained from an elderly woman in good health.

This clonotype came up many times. CDR3 DNA: TGTGCCAGCAGTTACTCGAACAGGAACTATGGCTACACCTTC. Protein sequence: CASSYSNRNYGYTF. The rearrangement joins TRBV6-5 to TRBJ1-2; maybe TRBD1 (5 bases). Trimming pared 0 bases from V and 2 bases from J, leaving 7 bases between. Germline CDR1 MNHEY, CDR2 SVGAGI. This CDR3 contains 14 residues.

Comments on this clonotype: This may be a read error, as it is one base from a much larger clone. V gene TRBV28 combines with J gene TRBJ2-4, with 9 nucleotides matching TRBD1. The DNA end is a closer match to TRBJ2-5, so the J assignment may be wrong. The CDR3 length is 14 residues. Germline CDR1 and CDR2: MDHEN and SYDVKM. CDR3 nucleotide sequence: TGTGCCAGCACCCGAGCGGGGACAGGGGAGACCCAGTACTTC. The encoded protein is CASTRAGTGETQYF.

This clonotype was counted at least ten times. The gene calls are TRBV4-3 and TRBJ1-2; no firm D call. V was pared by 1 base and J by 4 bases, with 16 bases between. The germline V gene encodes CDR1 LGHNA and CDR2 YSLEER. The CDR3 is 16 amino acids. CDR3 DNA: TGCGCCAGCAGCCAAGGGAGGATCTCTCCCCTCTATGGCTACACCTTC. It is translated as CASSQGRISPLYGYTF.

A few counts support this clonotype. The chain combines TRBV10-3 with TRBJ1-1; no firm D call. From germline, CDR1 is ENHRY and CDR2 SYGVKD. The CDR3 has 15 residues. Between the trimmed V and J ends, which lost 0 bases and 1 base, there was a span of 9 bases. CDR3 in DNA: TGTGCCATCAGTGAGTCGAAACGGCCGAACACTGAAGCTTTCTTT. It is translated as CAISESKRPNTEAFF.

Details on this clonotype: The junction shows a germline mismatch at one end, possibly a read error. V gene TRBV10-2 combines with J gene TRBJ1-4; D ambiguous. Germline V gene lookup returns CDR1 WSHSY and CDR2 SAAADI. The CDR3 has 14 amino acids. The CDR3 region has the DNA TGCGCCAGCCGAGACGTAGCAACTAATGAAGAACTGTTTTTT. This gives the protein CASRDVATNEELFF.

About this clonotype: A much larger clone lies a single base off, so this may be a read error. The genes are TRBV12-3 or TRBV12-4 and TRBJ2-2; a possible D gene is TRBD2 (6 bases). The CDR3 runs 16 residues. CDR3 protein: CASSPGSSRNTGGLFF. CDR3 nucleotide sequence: TGTGCCAGCAGTCCCGGGTCCAGTCGGAACACCGGGGGGCTGTTTTTT.

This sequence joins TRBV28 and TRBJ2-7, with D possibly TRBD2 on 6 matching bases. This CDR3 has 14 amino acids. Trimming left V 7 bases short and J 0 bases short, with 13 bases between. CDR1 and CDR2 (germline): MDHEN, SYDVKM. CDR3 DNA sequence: TGTGCCAGCACCACGGGGGACGGCTCCTACGAGCAGTACTTC. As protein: CASTTGDGSYEQYF.

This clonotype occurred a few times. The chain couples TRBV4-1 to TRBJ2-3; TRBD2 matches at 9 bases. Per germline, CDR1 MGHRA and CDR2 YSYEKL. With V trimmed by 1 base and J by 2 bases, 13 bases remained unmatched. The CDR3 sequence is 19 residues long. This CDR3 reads CASSQVRRGGNENTDTQYF. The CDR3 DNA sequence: TGCGCCAGCAGCCAAGTAAGGCGGGGGGGAAATGAGAACACAGATACGCAGTATTTT.

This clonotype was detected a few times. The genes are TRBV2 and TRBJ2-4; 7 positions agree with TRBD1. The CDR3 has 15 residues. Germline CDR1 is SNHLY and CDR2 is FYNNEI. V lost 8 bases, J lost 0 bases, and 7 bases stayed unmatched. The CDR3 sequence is CASWGQSLAKNIQYF. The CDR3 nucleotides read TGTGCCAGCTGGGGACAGAGTTTAGCCAAAAACATTCAGTACTTC.

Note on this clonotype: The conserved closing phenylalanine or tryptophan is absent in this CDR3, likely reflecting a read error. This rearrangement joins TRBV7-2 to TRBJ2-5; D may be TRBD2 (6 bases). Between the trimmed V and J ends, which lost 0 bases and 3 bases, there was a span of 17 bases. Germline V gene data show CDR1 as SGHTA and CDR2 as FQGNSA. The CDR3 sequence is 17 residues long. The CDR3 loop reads CASSLASPGLAKETQYS. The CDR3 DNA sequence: TGTGCCAGCAGCTTAGCCAGTCCGGGACTGGCGAAAGAGACCCAGTACTCC.